Below are 5 T cell receptor beta chains sequenced from a single sample in a study of blood T cell repertoires in COVID-19. Clones were read by immunoSEQ multiplex PCR, and TCRdb kept only the in-frame ones, dropping some. The sample has about 46,000 clones, 90% seen once. The material sequenced was peripheral blood. Receptors originate from a man aged 70-80 years with active COVID-19.

The genes are TRBV7-9 and TRBJ1-6; tentatively, D is TRBD1 (6 bases). The CDR3 is 14 amino acids. The germline CDR1 and CDR2 sequences are SEHNR and FQNEAQ (reference sequence). Trimming removed 5 bases at V and 9 bases at J, with 14 bases between. CDR3 region: CASSAQAGASPLHF. CDR3 bases: TGTGCCAGCAGCGCCCAGGCAGGGGCTTCACCCCTCCACTTT.

V gene TRBV28 combines with J gene TRBJ2-1, with 11 positions matching TRBD2. Germline values: CDR1 MDHEN, CDR2 SYDVKM. V shed 6 bases, J shed 4 bases, and the junction held 5 bases outside the gene matches. This CDR3 has 15 amino acids. The CDR3, as DNA: TGTGCCAGCAGGGTAGCGGGGGGGCCGTACAATGAGCAGTTCTTC. Residues: CASRVAGGPYNEQFF.

This chain uses TRBV7-2 with TRBJ1-1; 7 nucleotides agree with TRBD1. With 7 bases clipped from V and 4 bases from J, the junction kept 6 bases outside the gene matches. The CDR3 length is 13 residues. Germline CDR1 reads SGHTA; CDR2 reads FQGNSA. The CDR3 coding sequence is TGTGCCAGCATCCTGACAGGGCCCACTGAAGCTTTCTTT. Translation gives CASILTGPTEAFF.

V gene TRBV15 combines with J gene TRBJ2-5; a weak D match, TRBD1 (5 bases). Trimming took off 5 bases at V and 5 bases at J, with 18 bases between the two ends. CDR1 and CDR2 (germline): LNHNV, YYDKDF (reference sequence). The CDR3 has 15 residues. For the CDR3, the DNA is TGTGCCACCAGCGCCGGTTTGCATGGGGCGGAGACCCAGTACTTC. Its translation is CATSAGLHGAETQYF.

The rearrangement links TRBV28 to TRBJ1-5; possible D gene TRBD1, 5 bases. Looked up from germline, CDR1 is MDHEN and CDR2 is SYDVKM. The CDR3 runs 16 residues. Trimming removed 2 bases from V and 0 bases from J, with 11 bases in between. CDR3 amino acids: CASSLGARYSNQPQHF. As DNA, the CDR3 is TGTGCCAGCAGTTTAGGGGCACGTTATAGCAATCAGCCCCAGCATTTT. Supplemented by reference TRBV28 and TRBJ1-5, the full variable domain reads DVKVTQSSRYLVKRTGEKVFLECVQDMDHENMFWYRQDPGLGLRLIYFSYDVKMKEKGDIPEGYSVSREKKERFSLILESASTNQTSMYLCASSLGARYSNQPQHFGDGTRLSIL.